Shown below are 27 T cell receptor beta chains from a single sample sequenced in a study of immune cell composition in non-small cell lung cancer. Some clones are missing from TCRdb's copy, which holds only in-frame ones; the method was immunoSEQ multiplex PCR. The sample shows around 16,000 clones, more than 60% of them seen only once. Normal lung was sampled as far from the tumour as possible, at least 3 cm. The data were also submitted as part of a second study, on CD4 T cells in lung cancer.

Material for sequencing was non-adjacent lung tissue. The origin of the receptors is a human donor with non-small cell lung cancer.

J is TRBJ1-2 and V is TRBV18; D perhaps matches TRBD1 (6 bases). CDR1 is KGHSH, CDR2 LQKENI, per germline. The CDR3 has 14 amino acids. Trimming removed 2 bases at V and 6 bases at J, with 13 bases between. The DNA for the CDR3 is TGTGCCAGCTCACCAAATTCACAGGGCCATGGCTACACCTTC. Translating it yields CASSPNSQGHGYTF.

The chain joins TRBV13 to TRBJ2-1; the D gene could be TRBD1 or TRBD2 (7 bases each). The CDR3 consists of 18 residues. The germline gives CDR1 PRHDT, CDR2 FYEKMQ (reference sequence). The germline V and J ends were trimmed by 5 bases and 1 base, with 21 bases remaining between them. Here the CDR3 DNA reads TGTGCCAGCAGCCCTAGCGGTACAGCAGGGGGATCCTACAATGAGCAGTTCTTC. Translated: CASSPSGTAGGSYNEQFF.

As to this clone: The germline gene is not matched at one end of the junction; a read error may be the cause. The chain employs TRBV7-7 and TRBJ2-5, with a weak D call TRBD2 (6 bases). CDR3 length: 14 residues. Germline-derived CDR1 and CDR2 are SSHAT and FNYEAQ (reference sequence). The CDR3 region is CASSLPVGGETQYF. DNA for the CDR3: TGTGCTAGCAGCTTACCCGTGGGGGGTGAGACCCAGTACTTC.

This clone was seen more than once but under ten times. This chain connects TRBV4-2 to TRBJ2-3; TRBD2 aligns across 8 bases. The V and J ends lost 3 bases and 2 bases, in that order; junction bases with no gene match: 4. The CDR3 is made up of 15 amino acids. The V gene's germline CDR1 is LGHNA and CDR2 YNFKEQ. Here the CDR3 reads CASSHLRGDTDTQYF. CDR3 nucleotides: TGTGCCAGCAGCCATCTGCGGGGGGACACAGATACGCAGTATTTT.

The J gene is TRBJ1-2, the V gene TRBV6-1; 7 bases agree with TRBD1. The CDR3 consists of 14 residues. The V and J ends lost 3 bases and 6 bases, in that order; junction bases with no gene match: 7. Germline V lookup: CDR1 MNHNS, CDR2 SASEGT. The CDR3, as DNA: TGTGCCAGCAGTGAGGAGGGACAGATTAATGGCTACACCTTC. Translation: CASSEEGQINGYTF.

With respect to this clone: Additional DNA sequences in this sample encode the identical CDR3. The V call is TRBV18, the J call TRBJ2-2; TRBD1 matches at 9 bases. V lost 4 bases and J lost 3; bases outside the gene matches: 0. CDR1 KGHSH and CDR2 LQKENI come from the germline V gene. The CDR3 length is 14 residues. The CDR3 nucleotides read TGTGCCAGCTCACGACAGGGGGACACCGGGGAGCTGTTTTTT. As protein: CASSRQGDTGELFF.

The chain carries TRBV7-9 and TRBJ2-1, with 12 nucleotides matching TRBD1. The trim removed 5 bases at V and 8 bases at J, leaving 10 bases unmatched. From germline, CDR1 is SEHNR and CDR2 FQNEAQ (reference sequence). The CDR3 has 16 residues. CDR3 in DNA: TGTGCCAGCAGCCAAGATCCGGGACAGGGGGCCGATGAGCAGTTCTTC. Translating it yields CASSQDPGQGADEQFF.

This rearrangement joins TRBV4-1 to TRBJ1-2; no reliable D call. Trimming took off 4 bases at V and 8 bases at J, with 20 bases between the two ends. Looked up from germline, CDR1 is MGHRA and CDR2 is YSYEKL. The CDR3 length is 15 residues. The CDR3 DNA sequence: TGCGCCAGCAGCCTTGCCTCACGGGCCTTAGACGGCTACACCTTC. Residues: CASSLASRALDGYTF.

This clone was found a few times. The rearrangement links TRBV6-5 to TRBJ2-3; tentatively, D is TRBD2 (7 bases). This CDR3 is built from 13 residues. Germline V gives CDR1 MNHEY, CDR2 SVGAGI. Trimming took off 2 bases at V and 6 bases at J, with 9 bases between the two ends. This chain's CDR3 is CASSYPGGDTQYF. In DNA, the CDR3 is TGTGCCAGCAGTTACCCGGGGGGCGATACGCAGTATTTT.

The genes are TRBV6-5 and TRBJ2-1; perhaps D is TRBD1 or TRBD2 (5 bases each). This CDR3 has 15 residues. Trimming stripped 6 bases from V and 2 bases from J, with 14 bases between. Per the germline V gene, CDR1 is MNHEY and CDR2 is SVGAGI. CDR3 sequence reads: CASRPGRQTYNEQFF. Here the CDR3 DNA reads TGTGCCAGCAGGCCGGGACGCCAAACCTACAATGAGCAGTTCTTC.

The chain carries TRBV6-4 and TRBJ2-1, with 8 bases aligning to TRBD2. This CDR3 is 13 amino acids long. Germline values: CDR1 MRHNA, CDR2 SNTAGT. J lost 9 bases, V lost 8 bases, and 9 bases had no gene match. The DNA of the CDR3 is TGTGCCAGCTCCCGGGGGGGCGAGGCTGAGCAGTTCTTC. It encodes CASSRGGEAEQFF.

This rearrangement joins TRBV27 to TRBJ2-1, with 10 bases fitting TRBD2. The V segment lost 3 bases and the J segment 8 bases; nucleotides outside the gene matches: 4. CDR1 is MNHEY, CDR2 SMNVEV, per germline (reference sequence). The CDR3 runs 14 residues. CDR3 nucleotides: TGTGCCAGCAGTTTGACTAGCGGGCTCTATGAGCAGTTCTTC. Protein product: CASSLTSGLYEQFF.

The V and J genes are TRBV6-1 and TRBJ1-2, with TRBD1 matching over 8 bases. The junction had 15 bases not matched to a gene; V was cut back by 7 bases and J by 8 bases. Germline values: CDR1 MNHNS, CDR2 SASEGT. The CDR3 is 15 amino acids. The CDR3 nucleotides are TGTGCCAGCAATCTACAGGGGGGCATTGGGGAGGGCTACACCTTC. Translated: CASNLQGGIGEGYTF.

This clone has only a few counts. V gene TRBV7-3 combines with J gene TRBJ2-5; 9 bases are shared with TRBD2. Germline-derived CDR1 and CDR2 are SGHTA and FQGTGA. V lost 5 bases to trimming and J lost 2 bases; unmatched junction nucleotides: 3. This CDR3 comprises 14 residues. CDR3 protein: CASSGRGGQETQYF. The DNA for the CDR3 is TGTGCCAGCAGCGGGCGGGGGGGACAAGAGACCCAGTACTTC.

This sequence joins TRBV29-1 and TRBJ1-5, with D perhaps matching TRBD1 (6 bases). Germline V gene data show CDR1 as SQVTM and CDR2 as ANQGSEA. V lost 6 bases and J 6 bases, leaving 15 bases between the germline ends. There are 13 residues in the CDR3. The chain's CDR3 is CSVFEGGGQPQHF. The CDR3 region has the DNA TGCAGCGTCTTCGAGGGGGGAGGTCAGCCCCAGCATTTT.

The rearrangement uses TRBV4-2 and TRBJ1-1, with D hard to call. CDR3 length equals 13 residues. Germline CDR1 and CDR2: LGHNA and YNFKEQ. Trimming cost V 6 bases and J 0 bases, with 8 bases left between them. CDR3 sequence: CASRFNMNTEAFF. The CDR3 DNA reads TGTGCCAGCAGGTTCAATATGAACACTGAAGCTTTCTTT.

The chain links TRBV5-1 to TRBJ2-7, with D tentatively TRBD2 (5 bases). Germline-derived CDR1 and CDR2 are SGHRS and YFSETQ. The CDR3 is made up of 13 amino acids. The V end lost 4 bases, the J end lost 3 bases, and 11 bases lay between the germline ends. The CDR3 spells CASSPEGGYEQYF. CDR3 nucleotides: TGCGCCAGCAGCCCCGAGGGCGGCTACGAGCAGTACTTC.

The chain employs TRBV6-6 and TRBJ1-1, with 9 positions matching TRBD1. V dropped 6 bases and J dropped 11; count of bases not matched to a gene: 13. Germline CDR1 MNHNY, CDR2 SVGAGI (reference sequence). This CDR3 has 14 residues. The chain's CDR3 is CASSPDRDRVRAFF. Here the CDR3 DNA reads TGTGCCAGCAGCCCTGACCGGGACAGGGTGAGGGCTTTCTTT.

The chain carries TRBV5-1 and TRBJ1-3; 7 positions agree with TRBD1. With V trimmed by 0 bases and J by 4 bases, 7 bases remained unmatched. This CDR3 has 16 residues. Germline V CDR1 and CDR2: SGHRS, YFSETQ. CDR3 DNA: TGCGCCAGCAGCTTGGCCGGTCAGGGGGTCGGAAACACCATATATTTT. Translation: CASSLAGQGVGNTIYF.

Only a few counts were recorded for this clone. CDR3 in amino acids: CASSTGTGRNSPLHF. CDR3 nucleotide sequence: TGTGCCAGCAGCACTGGGACAGGGAGGAATTCACCCCTCCACTTT. The chain combines TRBV7-3 with TRBJ1-6; 9 bases line up with TRBD1. The trim removed 5 bases at V and 7 bases at J, leaving 6 bases unmatched. CDR1 SGHTA and CDR2 FQGTGA come from the germline V gene. This CDR3 comprises 15 residues. The full variable domain, in which reference TRBV7-3 and TRBJ1-6 provide the parts outside the CDR3, is GAGVSQTPSNKVTEKGKYVELRCDPISGHTALYWYRQSLGQGPEFLIYFQGTGAADDSGLPNDRFFAVRPEGSVSTLKIQRTERGDSAVYLCASSTGTGRNSPLHFGNGTRLTVT.

The rearrangement uses TRBV4-2 and TRBJ1-2; D is unresolved. CDR1 and CDR2 (germline): LGHNA, YNFKEQ. The CDR3 covers 15 residues. The V end lost 0 bases, the J end lost 4 bases, and 12 bases lay between the germline ends. In nucleotides, the CDR3 is TGTGCCAGCAGCCAAGATCGAACTTCCGCCTATGGCTACACCTTC. The encoded protein is CASSQDRTSAYGYTF.

The chain is built from TRBV6-6 and TRBJ1-1; D is undetermined. This CDR3 comprises 10 residues. Germline assignment: CDR1 MNHNY and CDR2 SVGAGI (reference sequence). The V gene lost 7 bases and the J gene lost 6 bases, with 6 bases spanning the gap. This CDR3 reads CASTGAEAFF. The CDR3 DNA reads as TGTGCCAGCACAGGAGCTGAAGCTTTCTTT.

The chain links TRBV7-2 to TRBJ2-1; weak D call: TRBD2 (5 bases). Per the germline V gene, CDR1 is SGHTA and CDR2 is FQGNSA. V was cut by 2 bases and J by 0 bases, with 14 bases left in between. The CDR3 totals 17 residues. The CDR3 spells CASSLRPTGSSYNEQFF. In DNA, the CDR3 is TGTGCCAGCAGCTTAAGGCCTACTGGGAGCTCCTACAATGAGCAGTTCTTC.

J is TRBJ2-5 and V is TRBV5-1, with D possibly TRBD2 on 6 matching bases. Per germline, CDR1 SGHRS and CDR2 YFSETQ. The ends were cut back, 4 bases at V and 4 bases at J, with 17 bases in the middle. The CDR3 is 15 residues long. This CDR3 reads CASSPPGGVGETQYF. CDR3 nucleotides: TGCGCCAGCAGCCCCCCCGGGGGAGTGGGAGAGACCCAGTACTTC.

The chain has TRBV18 and TRBJ2-1; D is possibly TRBD1 (6 bases). The length of the CDR3 is 15 residues. Trimming removed 0 bases at V and 7 bases at J, with 13 bases between. Germline CDR1 is KGHSH and CDR2 is LQKENI. The CDR3 coding sequence is TGTGCCAGCTCACCACCGGGCAGGGGCCAGAATGAGCAGTTCTTC. It translates to CASSPPGRGQNEQFF. The full variable domain, with the rest looked up from reference TRBV18 and TRBJ2-1, is NAGVMQNPRHLVRRRGQEARLRCSPMKGHSHVYWYRQLPEEGLKFMVYLQKENIIDESGMPKERFSAEFPKEGPSILRIQQVVRGDSAAYFCASSPPGRGQNEQFFGPGTRLTVL.

Only one count was recorded for this clone. Here the CDR3 DNA reads TGTGCCAGCAGTGGGGGCCAGACATTGATCACTGAAGCTTTCTTT. As protein: CASSGGQTLITEAFF. The gene calls are TRBV2 and TRBJ1-1, with D possibly being TRBD1 (5 bases). The CDR3 contains 15 residues. Trimming pared 4 bases from V and 4 bases from J, leaving 16 bases between. The germline V gene has CDR1 SNHLY and CDR2 FYNNEI.

The gene calls are TRBV19 and TRBJ1-4, with a weak D call TRBD1 (6 bases). This CDR3 is built from 14 residues. Germline values: CDR1 LNHDA, CDR2 SQIVND (reference sequence). Between the trimmed V and J ends, which lost 10 bases and 8 bases, there was a span of 20 bases. The CDR3 loop is CATSGGGAEEKLFF. The CDR3 DNA reads as TGTGCCACTTCTGGAGGGGGGGCAGAAGAAAAACTGTTTTTT.